The 10 T cell receptor beta chains given below trace back to one sample, sequenced in a study of glioma-infiltrating T cells after dendritic cell vaccination. TCRdb keeps only in-frame clones here, not all; method: immunoSEQ multiplex PCR. The data hold tens of thousands of clones, with approximately 81% observed a single time. The material sequenced was blood, taken before dendritic cell vaccination. All receptors derive from a human donor with glioblastoma.

This chain connects TRBV9 to TRBJ2-2; D is perhaps TRBD1 (5 bases). The V and J ends lost 3 bases and 1 base respectively, with 7 bases between them. This CDR3 spans 14 amino acids. Germline values: CDR1 SGDLS, CDR2 YYNGEE. The CDR3 sequence is CASSAGQNTGELFF. Written as DNA, the CDR3 is TGTGCCAGCAGCGCCGGACAGAACACCGGGGAGCTGTTTTTT.

The rearrangement uses TRBV7-9 and TRBJ1-2; D perhaps matches TRBD1 (6 bases). Trimming cost V 0 bases and J 4 bases, with 9 bases left between them. Per germline, CDR1 SEHNR and CDR2 FQNEAQ (reference sequence). CDR3 length: 14 residues. In DNA, the CDR3 is TGTGCCAGCAGCTTAGCCGGGGGGCCCTATGGCTACACCTTC. Protein product: CASSLAGGPYGYTF.

V usage is TRBV7-9 and J usage is TRBJ1-2; D might be TRBD1 (6 bases). Germline lookup yields CDR1 SEHNR and CDR2 FQNEAQ (reference sequence). Trimming pared 0 bases from V and 4 bases from J, leaving 9 bases between. This CDR3 spans 14 amino acids. In DNA form, the CDR3 reads TGTGCCAGCAGCTTAGCGGGACAATCCTATGGCTACACCTTC. It yields the protein CASSLAGQSYGYTF. The full variable domain, rest sourced from reference TRBV7-9 and TRBJ1-2, is DTGVSQNPRHKITKRGQNVTFRCDPISEHNRLYWYRQTLGQGPEFLTYFQNEAQLEKSRLLSDRFSAERPKGSFSTLEIQRTEQGDSAMYLCASSLAGQSYGYTFGSGTRLTVV.

This clone was counted between two and nine times. The gene calls are TRBV19 and TRBJ2-7; 11 nucleotides align to TRBD2. The trim removed 6 bases at V and 4 bases at J, leaving 11 bases unmatched. The CDR3 runs to 16 residues. The germline CDR1 and CDR2 sequences are LNHDA and SQIVND (reference sequence). The CDR3 spells CASSSSGRTLEYEQYF. In DNA, the CDR3 is TGTGCCAGTAGCTCTAGCGGGAGGACCCTAGAATACGAGCAGTACTTC.

This chain connects TRBV29-1 to TRBJ2-7; 8 nucleotides agree with TRBD1. V was clipped by 2 bases and J by 7 bases; unmatched bases: 13. The CDR3 contains 15 residues. The germline CDR1 and CDR2 sequences are SQVTM and ANQGSEA. The CDR3 coding sequence is TGCAGCGTTGAATTCTTGGGACAGGCTTCGCGGGAGCAGTACTTC. This translates into CSVEFLGQASREQYF.

The chain employs TRBV11-3 and TRBJ1-4; D gene ambiguous. Germline V gene lookup returns CDR1 SGHNT and CDR2 YENEEA. V was pared by 1 base and J by 6 bases, with 12 bases between. The CDR3 runs to 15 residues. DNA for the CDR3: TGTGCCAGCAGCTTAGGGGCGGGGTTGGATGAAAAACTGTTTTTT. Amino acid sequence: CASSLGAGLDEKLFF.

The chain combines TRBV25-1 with TRBJ2-1, with a tentative D call TRBD2 (6 bases). V lost 7 bases, J lost 6 bases, and 13 bases lay in between. CDR3 length equals 13 residues. From germline, CDR1 is MGHDK and CDR2 SYGVNS. The CDR3, as DNA: TGTGCCAGCAAAGGGGACTCTCCCAATGAGCAGTTCTTC. This gives the protein CASKGDSPNEQFF.

This chain connects TRBV15 to TRBJ2-7, with D unclear. Germline CDR1 LNHNV, CDR2 YYDKDF (reference sequence). The CDR3 has 13 amino acids. Trimming cost V 8 bases and J 3 bases, with 14 bases left between them. The CDR3 sequence is CATRAGFYYEQYF. The CDR3 nucleotides are TGTGCCACCCGTGCAGGATTCTACTACGAGCAGTACTTC.

This chain joins TRBV27 and TRBJ1-5; D is unresolved. Deletions cut 2 bases from V and 1 base from J, with 9 bases between. Looked up from germline, CDR1 is MNHEY and CDR2 is SMNVEV (reference sequence). This CDR3 has 15 amino acids. Here the CDR3 reads CASSLRGNSNQPQHF. In nucleotides, the CDR3 is TGTGCCAGCAGTTTAAGAGGGAACAGCAATCAGCCCCAGCATTTT.

The gene calls are TRBV7-6 and TRBJ2-2; 9 bases agree with TRBD1. V lost 3 bases to trimming and J lost 3 bases; unmatched junction nucleotides: 5. The CDR3 sequence is 16 residues long. The V gene's germline CDR1 is SGHVS and CDR2 FNYEAQ. CDR3 region: CASSLPGQGYTGELFF. CDR3 bases: TGTGCCAGCAGCTTGCCGGGACAGGGATACACCGGGGAGCTGTTTTTT. The full variable domain, in which reference TRBV7-6 and TRBJ2-2 provide the parts outside the CDR3, is GAGVSQSPRYKVTKRGQDVALRCDPISGHVSLYWYRQALGQGPEFLTYFNYEAQQDKSGLPNDRFSAERPEGSISTLTIQRTEQRDSAMYRCASSLPGQGYTGELFFGEGSRLTVL.